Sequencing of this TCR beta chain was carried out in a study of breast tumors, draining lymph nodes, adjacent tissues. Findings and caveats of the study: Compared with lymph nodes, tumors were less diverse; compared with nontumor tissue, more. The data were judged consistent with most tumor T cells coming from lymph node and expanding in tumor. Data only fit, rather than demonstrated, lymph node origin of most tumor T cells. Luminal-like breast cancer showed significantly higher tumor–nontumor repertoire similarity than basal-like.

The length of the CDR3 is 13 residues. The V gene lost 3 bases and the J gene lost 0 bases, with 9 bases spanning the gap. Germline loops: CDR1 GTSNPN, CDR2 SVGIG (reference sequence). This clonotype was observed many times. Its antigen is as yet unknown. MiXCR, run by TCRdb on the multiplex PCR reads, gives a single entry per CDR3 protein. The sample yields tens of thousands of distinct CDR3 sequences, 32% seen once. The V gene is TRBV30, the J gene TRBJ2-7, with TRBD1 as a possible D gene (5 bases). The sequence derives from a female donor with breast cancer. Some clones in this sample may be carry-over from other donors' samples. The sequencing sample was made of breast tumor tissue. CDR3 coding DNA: TGTGCCTGGAGCAGGGTGAGCTCCTACGAGCAGTACTTC. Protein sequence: CAWSRVSSYEQYF.